The sequence of this T cell receptor (beta chain) was determined in a study of response to subunit inactivated influenza vaccine. General study findings and limits: Seasonal influenza vaccination, on each occasion, was suggested by the authors to recruit few new T cells.

MiXCR, applied by TCRdb to the RT-PCR reads, yields one record per CDR3 protein. The sample consists of fewer than 700,000 distinct CDR3 sequences, under 15% of them appearing once. This clonotype was seen many times. Its antigen is not identified. J was trimmed by 4 bases and V by 6 bases; bases with no gene match: 9. The CDR3 loop spans 15 amino acids. Germline CDR1 reads MNHEY; CDR2 reads SMNVEV (reference sequence). Here the sequenced sample was PBMCs from blood, taken 40 to 50 days after vaccination. V and J are TRBV27 and TRBJ2-1, with 7 bases aligning to TRBD2. The sequence was obtained from a man aged 45-65 years who received an inactivated influenza vaccine. CDR3 loop: CASRTIAGNYNEQFF. As DNA, the CDR3 is TGTGCCAGCAGGACAATAGCGGGTAATTACAATGAGCAGTTCTTC.